This T cell receptor (beta chain) was captured in a study of cytomegalovirus exposure and HLA in healthy donors (TCRdb year 2017). About the full investigation: In an earlier analysis of approximately 500 of the donors, under 300 Gb of sequence data and 117 million unique TCR beta sequences from approximately 180 million T cells were reported. Approximately 310 gigabases of sequencing data and approximately 85 million unique TCR sequences were included in an early release covering roughly 600 HLA-typed donors. Of the roughly 400 genotyped donors, 80% to 90% were placed in the genetic ancestry cluster associated with self-reported Caucasian donors. The aim of the study was to test whether cataloging public T cell receptors could identify signatures of past pathogen exposure. The study profiled the T cell repertoires of under 700 subjects by immunosequencing and related them to cytomegalovirus serostatus. A separate validation cohort of over a hundred different subjects was used in addition to the approximately 610-subject first cohort. To predict cytomegalovirus infection status, the study brought together high-throughput TCR immunosequencing, statistical association of individual TCRs with disease status, and machine learning. A later analysis re-analyzed previously published TCR beta repertoires from 666 donors and added high-resolution HLA genotyping to study TCR occurrence patterns. In the later analysis, no new phenotypic data were used to find candidate immune exposures; instead, reliance was placed on TCR beta sequences and their occurrence across donors. An earlier analysis of some 500 of the donors applied high-throughput TCR beta sequencing to assess whether each TCR beta V gene segment acted as functional or pseudogenic. Donor age, sex, ethnicity and CMV serostatus were compiled together with the repertoire data. A later genetic analysis used genome-wide SNP genotypes for about 55% of the 666 donors, treating that subset as a discovery cohort. Every discovery cohort repertoire had been produced on one sequencing platform. HLA typing included class I and class II loci at four-digit resolution. Typing coverage varied by locus: roughly 629-630 donors for A, B, C, DRB1 and DQB1; approximately 520 for DQA1; more than 600 for DPA1; roughly 470 for DPB1. Four to six DR-DQ haplotypes were handled as single units for association and clustering because linkage in the cohort was strong. Among some 400 genotyped donors of the cohort, an average of roughly 240,000 unique TCR beta nucleotide sequences were sequenced per donor, around 20% of them non-productive. The research as a whole found: Because HLA typing was unavailable for some donors at each locus, only the typed subset was used in association tests. The cohort was sequenced for TCR beta chains only, and without alpha or paired-chain data the features that could be detected were limited. The authors suggested that the approach could potentially be extended to other disease states and immunological phenotypes. Most CMV-associated TCR beta chains appeared to be HLA-restricted in a later analysis, and the HLA associations seemed to be driven largely by CMV exposure. A further reported finding was that TCR beta sequences accurately predicted the HLA-A and HLA-B alleles for most subjects in the first cohort. A group of highly shared sequence variants was considered likely to be a technical artifact of the sequencing pipeline. Linkage disequilibrium might explain the correlated functional status among segregating V segments, but an unknown experimental factor could not be ruled out. A later analysis found that HLA-associated TCR beta chains were more clonally expanded and had lower generation probabilities than equally common non-associated chains. A later analysis associated about 16,000 TCR beta sequences with specific HLA alleles at a false discovery rate of 0.05. The classifier was reported to diagnose cytomegalovirus status with high specificity and sensitivity in both the original and validation cohorts. A total of 164 TCR beta chains were listed by the study as associated with cytomegalovirus. Some 15 rarely observed V segments, including chromosome 9 orphons, were excluded from the earlier analysis of a few hundred of the donors because counts were too low. According to a later analysis, TCR association rates differed among HLA loci, with DRB1 alleles showing the most associated TCRs and HLA-C alleles showing the fewest. In an earlier analysis of about 550 of the donors, most TCR beta V segments were observed in productive rearrangements about 87% or about 30% of the time, broadly matching IMGT annotations. A few of the identified cytomegalovirus-associated TCR beta chains were confirmed in vitro to be specific for cytomegalovirus antigens. An association between a missense DCLRE1C variant and V-gene and J-gene trimming of TCR beta chains was found in a later genetic analysis and replicated in an independent cohort. In a later genetic analysis, fewer N-insertions in productive TCRs were reported among donors in an Asian-associated ancestry cluster than the approximately 630-donor mean. CMV serostatus was the only immune exposure information available for the cohort. Most TCR sequences were seen in very few donors, while some public TCRs were found in many individuals. In a later analysis, several top co-occurrence clusters were reported to appear linked to parvovirus B19, influenza, CMV and Epstein-Barr virus. Because the 87-base-pair reads could not distinguish some IMGT-functional V segments, including TRBV6-2 and TRBV6-3, those segments were excluded. Sequencing depth was assumed to be roughly uniform across donors in the presence/absence analyses, though that assumption may not hold. When HLA alleles, especially DR and DQ, strongly co-occurred, TCR associations were difficult to assign to individual alleles.

Unmatched junction bases come to 6, with V trimmed by 10 bases and J by 3 bases. Taken from cysteine to phenylalanine, the CDR3 has 12 residues. The CDR3 DNA has 36 bases and is translated from base 1. CDR1 and CDR2, per the germline V gene, are MDHEN and SYDVKM. To note about this clone: The antigen it recognizes is unknown. No much larger clone is present one base from it, and per-base qualities are unavailable.

The cohort comprised some 730 healthy bone marrow donors. At the time of sampling, every cohort member was nominally healthy, though immune exposures that went unrecorded were likely present. The donor was CMV seronegative and was included in the group of 352 seronegative cohort members. Every donor gave a peripheral blood sample, and the peripheral blood mononuclear cells from that sample were used for TCR beta sequencing. The Qiagen DNeasy Blood Extraction Kit was used to extract genomic DNA from the blood cell samples. The receptor library was made with the immunoSEQ multiplex PCR assay. A mixture of 60 forward primers for TCR Vbeta segments and 13 reverse primers for TCR Jbeta segments was used in the multiplex PCR. The CDR3 region of rearranged TCR beta genes was amplified from genomic DNA with a multiplex PCR assay. On the Illumina HiSeq System, the amplified TCR beta libraries were sequenced as 87-base-pair reads. As for the authors' bioinformatics: A later analysis counted approximately 74 million unique TCR beta chains across the 666 repertoires, and roughly 10 million of these chains were shared by at least two donors. Raw reads were error-corrected and collapsed into unique sequences with a nearest-neighbor algorithm that merged closely related sequences to remove PCR and sequencing errors. Alignment of CDR3 sequences to IMGT reference sequences was used to assign V, D and J gene segments. For a sequence to be retained, at least a six-nucleotide match to both a V gene segment and a J gene segment was required. Rearrangements were called productive when the CDR3 lacked stop codons and stayed in frame with V and J; all others were non-productive. CDR3 was defined by IMGT convention, running from the second conserved V-encoded cysteine to the conserved J-encoded phenylalanine. The earlier analysis of 500 to 600 of the donors excluded sequences that lacked an unambiguous match to a single V gene segment. In an earlier analysis of about 590 of the donors, a V segment was called functional when productive rearrangements were above 56.7%, and segregating when the standard deviation between donors exceeded 5%. A statistical classification framework was developed to diagnose cytomegalovirus status using the catalog of TCR beta chain sequences. V and J gene assignment, in a later analysis, came from comparing TCR nucleotide sequences with IMGT/GENE-DB human TR gene sequences. The TCRdist pipeline was used in a later analysis to assign CDR3 sequences and most-parsimonious VDJ recombination scenarios. In a later analysis, every TCR beta chain was defined by the combination of its CDR3 amino acid sequence and its V-gene family, and reads without a unique V-gene family were dropped. A later analysis removed nearly 600 highly shared, low-generation-probability nucleotide sequences to deal with suspected cross-contamination and a sequencing artifact. A later analysis calculated a clonal expansion index for each public chain from normalized within-repertoire ranks of inferred template counts. Generation probabilities in a later analysis came from a VDJ recombination model fitted to out-of-frame rearrangements, and those results were checked against IGoR. In a later analysis, TCR-TCR, TCR-HLA and TCR-CMV co-occurrence was scored with hypergeometric tests, and a repertoire-size bias correction was applied to TCR pairs. A later analysis estimated false discovery rates by permuting HLA or CMV assignments 20 times. In a later analysis, co-occurring TCRs were grouped using DBSCAN, with TCRdist sequence similarity added in when clustering inside HLA-allele-positive subsets. Repertoires with fewer than 30,000 or more than 120,000 public chains, plus five repertoires with anomalous nucleotide sharing, were excluded from co-occurrence clustering. TCRdb stores this immuneACCESS table with in-frame sequences only. Part of the clones is absent; in the studies checked, under half of the shortfall reflects unresolved V genes, and no reason is known for the rest. V and J calls plus clone size are reproduced from that table; the DNA served to infer D and trimming. The sample yields around 190,000 clones; around 76% were counted once. The top ten clones comprise 1.5% to 2% of the sample.

The chain links TRBV28 with TRBJ2-7; 7 of the junction bases match TRBD1. Sequencing was done on a sample of PBMCs. The source is a man in his thirties or forties in good health and CMV-seronegative. Here is the DNA: TGTGCCATCTCGGACAGGAACTACGAGCAGTACTTC. Its protein product is CAISDRNYEQYF. With all but the CDR3 taken from the reference TRBV28 and TRBJ2-7 genes, the full variable domain is: DVKVTQSSRYLVKRTGEKVFLECVQDMDHENMFWYRQDPGLGLRLIYFSYDVKMKEKGDIPEGYSVSREKKERFSLILESASTNQTSMYLCAISDRNYEQYFGPGTRLTVT.